Listed here is a single T cell receptor beta chain. The data derive from a study of blood T cell repertoires in COVID-19. Study in general: Sources were T cells, B-cell-depleted T cells, or PBMCs; the material itself was cDNA or gDNA.

Generated by immunoSEQ multiplex PCR, the TCRdb table keeps only in-frame clones and is missing some. This sample has roughly 120,000 clones; roughly 75% occur once, and the top ten carry about 4.5%. Germline V CDR1 and CDR2: MNHEY, SVGAGI. This CDR3 spans 14 amino acids. The ends lost 6 bases at V and 4 bases at J; junction bases unmatched: 6. The sequence was obtained from a human donor in a cohort sampled during active or convalescent COVID-19. Material for sequencing was peripheral blood. The chain joins TRBV6-5 to TRBJ2-3; 8 bases fit TRBD1. The CDR3: CASSFTTGADTQYF. The CDR3 nucleotides are TGTGCCAGCAGCTTCACGACAGGGGCAGATACGCAGTATTTT.